A selection of T cell receptor beta chains follows, all from one sample in a study of long-term antiretroviral therapy in people with HIV. The data were produced by immunoSEQ multiplex PCR, yet TCRdb's version contains in-frame clones alone and is incomplete. The data show 29,000 or so clones, 94% seen once. Sequenced here: unsorted PBMCs, sampled 7.4 years after starting antiretroviral therapy. Receptors originate from a man aged 50-60 years with HIV. CDR3s include the opening cysteine and the closing phenylalanine or tryptophan. The D gene is left open where the match is weak. A clone size is listed for some rows: how often the clone was seen (once, few, many), or a class if it is expanded.

V gene: TRBV4-3; J gene: TRBJ2-3; D gene: TRBD1; clone size: .; CDR3 protein: CASSRGGTGGTDTQYF; CDR3 DNA: TGCGCCAGCAGCCGGGGTGGGACAGGGGGCACAGATACGCAGTATTTT
V gene: TRBV5-4; J gene: TRBJ2-1; D gene: TRBD1; clone size: .; CDR3 protein: CASSLQTGASNEQFF; CDR3 DNA: TGTGCCAGCAGCTTGCAGACAGGGGCGTCCAATGAGCAGTTCTTC
V gene: TRBV19; J gene: TRBJ1-5; D gene: .; clone size: .; CDR3 protein: CASSRATGQPQHF; CDR3 DNA: TGTGCCAGTAGTCGGGCTACAGGGCAGCCCCAGCATTTT
V gene: TRBV6-5; J gene: TRBJ2-7; D gene: TRBD2; clone size: .; CDR3 protein: CASTYSGPGADEQYF; CDR3 DNA: TGTGCCAGCACCTATAGCGGGCCGGGCGCCGACGAGCAGTACTTC
V gene: TRBV28; J gene: TRBJ1-2; D gene: .; clone size: .; CDR3 protein: CASSLLGGNGYTF; CDR3 DNA: TGTGCCAGCAGTTTATTGGGAGGGAACGGCTACACCTTC
V gene: TRBV4-3; J gene: TRBJ2-3; D gene: TRBD2; clone size: .; CDR3 protein: CASSQKRGPDTQYF; CDR3 DNA: TGCGCCAGCAGCCAAAAGCGGGGGCCAGATACGCAGTATTTT
V gene: TRBV10-3; J gene: TRBJ1-2; D gene: .; clone size: .; CDR3 protein: CAISVQVNDGYTF; CDR3 DNA: TGTGCCATCAGTGTACAGGTTAATGATGGCTACACCTTC
V gene: TRBV2; J gene: TRBJ1-5; D gene: .; clone size: few; CDR3 protein: CASSNQDPQPQHF; CDR3 DNA: TGTGCCAGCAGTAACCAGGACCCTCAGCCCCAGCATTTT
V gene: TRBV27; J gene: TRBJ2-7; D gene: TRBD1; clone size: .; CDR3 protein: CASSSQDLRDRGINEQYF; CDR3 DNA: TGTGCCAGCAGTTCCCAAGATCTCCGGGACAGGGGTATCAACGAGCAGTACTTC
V gene: TRBV2; J gene: TRBJ2-6; D gene: .; clone size: .; CDR3 protein: CASSGGPVDMGANVLTF; CDR3 DNA: TGTGCCAGCAGTGGCGGCCCAGTGGATATGGGGGCCAACGTCCTGACTTTC
V gene: TRBV19; J gene: TRBJ2-6; D gene: .; clone size: .; CDR3 protein: CASSIGGSGANVLTF; CDR3 DNA: TGTGCCAGTAGTATAGGGGGCTCTGGGGCCAACGTCCTGACTTTC
V gene: TRBV6-6; J gene: TRBJ1-5; D gene: .; clone size: .; CDR3 protein: CASSSLGGSQPQHF; CDR3 DNA: TGTGCCAGCAGTTCATTAGGTGGTAGTCAGCCCCAGCATTTT
V gene: TRBV5-4; J gene: TRBJ2-3; D gene: .; clone size: .; CDR3 protein: CASSLGVKSTDTQYF; CDR3 DNA: TGTGCCAGCAGCTTGGGTGTCAAAAGCACAGATACGCAGTATTTT
V gene: TRBV29-1; J gene: TRBJ1-2; D gene: TRBD1; clone size: .; CDR3 protein: CSVEGTGPGDGYTF; CDR3 DNA: TGCAGCGTTGAGGGGACAGGGCCGGGCGATGGCTACACCTTC
V gene: TRBV28; J gene: TRBJ1-6; D gene: .; clone size: .; CDR3 protein: CASSLGQDHSPLHF; CDR3 DNA: TGTGCCAGCAGTTTGGGGCAGGACCATTCACCCCTCCACTTT